The 19 T cell receptor beta chains below were found in one sample sequenced in a study of shared clonotypes between healthy human individuals. Clones were sequenced by immunoSEQ multiplex PCR, and TCRdb holds only the in-frame ones, with some missing. The table has about 2.4 million clones, 90% to 95% seen once. Sequences were obtained from naive CD4+ T cells from PBMCs. Subset reported: CD45RA+ positively selected. These receptors were taken from a man younger than 30 in good health. Some clones in this sample may be carry-over from other donors' samples.

The genes are TRBV15 and TRBJ2-1, with D tentatively TRBD1 or TRBD2 (6 bases each). Trimming took off 8 bases at V and 7 bases at J, with 24 bases between the two ends. This CDR3 region has 16 residues. CDR1 and CDR2 (germline): LNHNV, YYDKDF (reference sequence). DNA for the CDR3: TGTGCCACCGCACCGAACAGGGCGGGGAGCAAGAATGAGCAGTTCTTC. This encodes CATAPNRAGSKNEQFF.

This chain links TRBV28 with TRBJ2-1, with a weak D call TRBD2 (5 bases). Between the trimmed V and J ends, which lost 5 bases and 9 bases, there was a span of 14 bases. The CDR3 runs to 13 residues. In germline, CDR1 is MDHEN, CDR2 SYDVKM. CDR3 sequence: CASSRPGVGEQFF. The DNA for the CDR3 is TGTGCCAGCAGTCGACCCGGGGTTGGTGAGCAGTTCTTC.

A remark on this clone: This sample also contains other DNA sequences that code for the same CDR3. The chain uses TRBV20-1 and TRBJ2-1; D unclear. CDR3 length: 11 amino acids. V was shortened by 6 bases and J by 6 bases, with 9 bases between the two germline ends. The V gene's germline CDR1 is DFQATT and CDR2 SNEGSKA (reference sequence). The CDR3 DNA is TGCAGTGCCCGTGGACCCAATGAGCAGTTCTTC. This translates into CSARGPNEQFF.

This sequence joins TRBV5-1 and TRBJ2-1, with D unresolved. V dropped 1 base and J dropped 6 bases, with 8 bases sitting between them. The length of the CDR3 is 13 residues. Germline CDR1 and CDR2: SGHRS and YFSETQ. The CDR3 loop reads CASSLIGINEQFF. The CDR3 DNA reads as TGCGCCAGCAGCTTGATCGGTATCAATGAGCAGTTCTTC. The full variable domain, rest sourced from reference TRBV5-1 and TRBJ2-1, is KAGVTQTPRYLIKTRGQQVTLSCSPISGHRSVSWYQQTPGQGLQFLFEYFSETQRNKGNFPGRFSGRQFSNSRSEMNVSTLELGDSALYLCASSLIGINEQFFGPGTRLTVL.

This chain links TRBV5-4 with TRBJ2-1; 9 nucleotides line up with TRBD2. Germline CDR1 and CDR2: SGHNT and YYREEE (reference sequence). V shed 0 bases, J shed 8 bases, and the junction held 6 bases outside the gene matches. The CDR3 length is 15 residues. CDR3 DNA: TGTGCCAGCAGCTTGGTGGCGGGAGGGCCCCATGAGCAGTTCTTC. Encoded protein: CASSLVAGGPHEQFF.

V and J are TRBV6-5 and TRBJ2-2, with D unclear. Trimming pared 2 bases from V and 2 bases from J, leaving 6 bases between. Germline CDR1 is MNHEY and CDR2 is SVGAGI. CDR3 length equals 14 residues. The CDR3 nucleotides are TGTGCCAGCAGTTACATCCCCAACACCGGGGAGCTGTTTTTT. It yields the protein CASSYIPNTGELFF.

The genes are TRBV30 and TRBJ1-3; D call uncertain. CDR3 length: 13 amino acids. Deletions cut 0 bases from V and 1 base from J, with 4 bases between. Germline loops: CDR1 GTSNPN, CDR2 SVGIG (reference sequence). CDR3 sequence: CAWSVKSGNTIYF. The CDR3 DNA reads as TGTGCCTGGAGTGTAAAATCTGGAAACACCATATATTTT.

The V call is TRBV7-9, the J call TRBJ1-2, with D tentatively TRBD1 (5 bases). The CDR3 consists of 15 residues. Germline CDR1 reads SEHNR; CDR2 reads FQNEAQ (reference sequence). Trimming stripped 5 bases from V and 1 base from J, with 14 bases between. The CDR3 sequence: CASSPMGQLNYGYTF. The CDR3 DNA reads as TGTGCCAGCAGCCCGATGGGGCAGCTTAACTATGGCTACACCTTC. Using reference TRBV7-9 and TRBJ1-2 for the parts outside the CDR3, the full variable domain is DTGVSQNPRHKITKRGQNVTFRCDPISEHNRLYWYRQTLGQGPEFLTYFQNEAQLEKSRLLSDRFSAERPKGSFSTLEIQRTEQGDSAMYLCASSPMGQLNYGYTFGSGTRLTVV.

This clone was found a few times. CDR3 nucleotides: TGTGCCAGCAGGGGCGGGACCCTGAGGAATCAGCCCCAGCATTTT. Protein sequence: CASRGGTLRNQPQHF. The V and J genes are TRBV2 and TRBJ1-5; TRBD1 might be the D (5 bases). Germline V lookup: CDR1 SNHLY, CDR2 FYNNEI. The CDR3 has 15 amino acids. V was shortened by 6 bases and J by 4 bases, with 16 bases between the two germline ends.

The V and J genes are TRBV11-2 and TRBJ1-2; D is unclear. Per germline, CDR1 SGHAT and CDR2 FQNNGV. V dropped 1 base and J dropped 6 bases, with 12 bases sitting between them. The CDR3 is 14 amino acids. CDR3 coding DNA: TGTGCCAGCAGCTTAGCGGCGGTTTATGATGGCTACACCTTC. Its translation: CASSLAAVYDGYTF.

In regard to this clone: Within the sample, other DNA sequences also encode this same CDR3. The rearrangement joins TRBV28 to TRBJ1-5; no firm D call. With 3 bases removed from V and 2 bases from J, the gap between germline ends came to 11 bases. Germline CDR1 and CDR2: MDHEN and SYDVKM. The CDR3 length is 15 residues. The CDR3 protein is CASSLPGVGNQPQHF. CDR3 bases: TGTGCCAGCAGTTTGCCCGGGGTGGGCAATCAGCCCCAGCATTTT.

The chain couples TRBV6-6 to TRBJ1-5; D is unresolved. The CDR3 covers 13 residues. From germline, CDR1 is MNHNY and CDR2 SVGAGI (reference sequence). The ends were cut back, 6 bases at V and 6 bases at J, with 12 bases in the middle. CDR3 protein: CASRPLNGQPQHF. DNA for the CDR3: TGTGCCAGCAGGCCTCTCAACGGTCAGCCCCAGCATTTT.

V and J are TRBV13 and TRBJ2-1, with 12 bases aligning to TRBD2. CDR1 is PRHDT and CDR2 is FYEKMQ in the germline V gene (reference sequence). The junction had 20 bases not matched to a gene; V was cut back by 5 bases and J by 0 bases. This CDR3 is 22 amino acids long. Here the CDR3 reads CASSLIRDPGTSGLSSYNEQFF. Written as DNA, the CDR3 is TGTGCCAGCAGCCTGATCCGAGACCCCGGGACTAGCGGGCTCAGCTCCTACAATGAGCAGTTCTTC.

About this clone: Other nucleotide sequences in the sample specify the same CDR3. V gene TRBV7-3 combines with J gene TRBJ2-1; 7 positions agree with TRBD2. With V trimmed by 5 bases and J by 6 bases, 10 bases remained unmatched. The CDR3 contains 15 residues. Germline loops: CDR1 SGHTA, CDR2 FQGTGA. CDR3 in DNA: TGTGCCAGCAGCCTCAATGGGAGGGCGGGCAATGAGCAGTTCTTC. Protein sequence: CASSLNGRAGNEQFF.

This clone was recorded once. The chain carries TRBV20-1 and TRBJ2-3; D ambiguous. V was trimmed by 6 bases and J by 4 bases, leaving 5 bases between them. Germline values: CDR1 DFQATT, CDR2 SNEGSKA (reference sequence). The CDR3 is 10 residues long. This CDR3 reads CSAKPDTQYF. CDR3 in DNA: TGCAGTGCCAAGCCAGATACGCAGTATTTT.

On this clone: Other nucleotide sequences from this sample produce the same CDR3. The chain employs TRBV5-1 and TRBJ2-5, with D perhaps being TRBD1 or TRBD2 (5 bases each). Germline values: CDR1 SGHRS, CDR2 YFSETQ. Trimming removed 0 bases at V and 1 base at J, with 10 bases between. The CDR3 consists of 15 residues. In DNA, the CDR3 is TGCGCCAGCAGCTTGGTACCGGGGACCCAAGAGACCCAGTACTTC. Encoded protein: CASSLVPGTQETQYF.

The chain carries TRBV6-5 and TRBJ1-1; weak D call: TRBD1 (5 bases). Germline assignment: CDR1 MNHEY and CDR2 SVGAGI. Trimming took off 6 bases at V and 4 bases at J, with 12 bases between the two ends. The CDR3 extends over 13 amino acids. In DNA, the CDR3 is TGTGCCAGCAGATTCGCGGGGGGCACTGAAGCTTTCTTT. It codes for CASRFAGGTEAFF.

The chain is built from TRBV4-2 and TRBJ1-3, with 11 positions matching TRBD1. CDR3 size: 17 residues. The V and J ends lost 3 bases and 4 bases, in that order; junction bases with no gene match: 8. Per germline, CDR1 LGHNA and CDR2 YNFKEQ. CDR3 residues: CASSHVGQGDSGNTIYF. DNA of the CDR3: TGTGCCAGCAGCCATGTGGGACAGGGGGATTCGGGAAACACCATATATTTT.

Concerning this clone itself: Additional DNA sequences in this sample encode the identical CDR3. The rearrangement joins TRBV5-1 to TRBJ2-2; D call uncertain. Germline CDR1 and CDR2: SGHRS and YFSETQ. The CDR3 runs 13 residues. Trimming took off 1 base at V and 4 bases at J, with 5 bases between the two ends. The CDR3: CASSLTGTGELFF. The CDR3 DNA is TGCGCCAGCAGCTTGACGGGCACCGGGGAGCTGTTTTTT.